This TCR beta chain was observed in a study of shared clonotypes between healthy human individuals (dated by TCRdb to 2020 to 2021). For the study in its entirety: A couple of women and a few men aged 18 to 49 years were included in the cohort. For each donor, three plates each were used for CD4 naive and CD4 memory, two plates were used for CD8 naive, and one plate was used for CD8 memory. Blood TCR repertoires of about 5 healthy adults were deeply sequenced to estimate repertoire size and the extent of clonotype sharing between individuals. To increase sequencing depth and limit assay-specific biases, different laboratories used diverse techniques to prepare libraries and sequence TCR repertoires. Leukapheresis yielded between about 0.94 and 8.9 billion PBMCs per donor.

As to this clone: Its antigen remains unidentified. Per-base qualities were not stored, and no clone one base away is much larger.

Broader findings and caveats from the paper: When a few donors were compared, the shared fraction of clonotypes was about 5% for naive CD4, over 3% for naive CD8, more than 2% for memory CD4, and less than 0.5% for memory CD8. Compared with non-shared clonotypes, clonotypes shared by all four sorted-subset donors had higher generation probabilities. Only blood was sampled, and tissue TCR repertoires likely differ from those in blood. Pairwise subsampling indicated that sequencing depth was expected to affect the degree of clonotype sharing among donors. Because the study included only a small number of donors, the genetic and exposure-history diversity represented was limited. Even with the large sequencing depth, rarefaction of the sorted-subset datasets indicated that sequencing was incomplete. Naive subsets generally had larger estimated clonotype richness than memory subsets did.

The germline V gene (reference sequence) supplies CDR1 MNHNY and CDR2 SVGAGI. From the cysteine up to the phenylalanine, the CDR3 has a length of 14 residues. The sequence is cut down to CDR3 DNA, 42 bases in frame from base 1. At the junction V is shortened by 5 bases and J by 6 bases, with 16 bases in between. Using the deep immunoSEQ assay, multiplex PCR amplified TCR CDR3 regions from genomic DNA. Extracted genomic DNA from each cell subset was spread evenly across all wells of several immunoSEQ 96-well plates, with each plate serving as a replicate. Each replicate PCR for sorted subsets received roughly 200 ng genomic DNA, equal to about 30,000 T cell genomes. Purified libraries were quantified with a Qubit 3.0 fluorometer, sized on a Bioanalyzer 2100, and re-quantified with the KAPA Library Quantification kit. Every immunoSEQ 96-well plate was sequenced on a dedicated single-read 150-cycle Illumina NextSeq 550 flow cell. Concerning the study's data processing: Because only junctional sequences without quality scores were contained in the immunoSEQ output, filtering matching that applied to full-length reads could not be performed. To assign V/J genes and CDR3, sequences were annotated against IMGT germline references using PyIR, a Python wrapper for IgBLAST v1.9. Reads with weak V/J assignments (E-value above 1e-6), missing CDR3, stop codons, out-of-frame junctions, or ambiguous translated residues were removed. V3J clonotypes were defined as sequences sharing the same inferred V gene, J gene, and CDR3 amino acid sequence. Percentage overlap between repertoires was calculated by dividing the number of shared unique clonotypes by the size of the smaller repertoire. Richness of each repertoire was evaluated using RTK rarefaction, the Chao1 estimator, and Recon v2.1 estimates of unobserved clonotypes. Generation probabilities were computed with OLGA for all TCRbeta clonotypes obtained by the gDNA method from a handful of donors. TCRdb carries this immuneACCESS record with in-frame sequences only. Its versions omit some clonotypes, under half of them owing to an unresolved V gene in the studies checked, with the rest unexplained. That table furnishes V, J and clone size, whereas the DNA furnished D and trimming. For this sample there are some 2,500,000 clones; 92% appear just once. Approximately 0.39% of the sample lies in the top ten.

Healthy HIV-negative adults with no recently reported acute infections or vaccinations were included as donors. Only Caucasian adults living in Nashville, Tennessee, USA were represented among the donors. CD4+ T cells were enriched by magnetic negative selection, after which naive cells were positively selected on CD45RA and the negative fraction was taken as the memory subset. After blood collection by leukapheresis, PBMCs were isolated using Ficoll-Histopaque density gradient centrifugation and then cryopreserved in the vapor phase of liquid nitrogen. Analytical flow cytometry was used to check the purity and quantity of every magnetically sorted T cell population. Each sorted fraction had its genomic DNA isolated and then quantified by UV absorbance on a Nanodrop 2000c.

This receptor was taken from a man younger than 35 in good health. Some clones in this sample may be carry-over from other donors' samples. The sample was naive CD4+ T cells from PBMCs. The cell subset or site label of this sample denotes: CD45RA+ positively selected. This sequence uses TRBV6-6 and TRBJ1-2; the D segment cannot be called with confidence. The CDR3 amino acid sequence is: CASSPEGTTHGYTF. The base sequence is TGTGCCAGCAGTCCCGAGGGTACAACCCATGGCTACACCTTC.